Below are 5 T cell receptor beta chains sequenced from a single sample in a study of cytomegalovirus exposure and HLA in healthy donors. Researchers ran the PCR with 60 Vbeta and 13 Jbeta primers. TCRdb keeps only in-frame clones here, not all; method: immunoSEQ multiplex PCR. The sample has under 200,000 clones; around two thirds are singletons. The specimen was PBMCs. The origin of the receptors is a man in his forties or fifties in good health and CMV-seronegative.

V gene TRBV10-3 combines with J gene TRBJ2-2; 8 nucleotides agree with TRBD2. With 1 base clipped from V and 0 bases from J, the junction kept 4 bases outside the gene matches. Looked up from germline, CDR1 is ENHRY and CDR2 is SYGVKD. The CDR3 loop spans 17 amino acids. Here the CDR3 reads CAISEWVAGSNTGELFF. The CDR3 DNA sequence: TGTGCCATCAGTGAGTGGGTAGCGGGGTCGAACACCGGGGAGCTGTTTTTT.

The chain uses TRBV6-5 and TRBJ2-5, with 8 bases that match TRBD2. V shed 0 bases, J shed 5 bases, and the junction held 8 bases outside the gene matches. Germline assignment: CDR1 MNHEY and CDR2 SVGAGI. The length of the CDR3 is 16 residues. CDR3 nucleotides: TGTGCCAGCAGTTACTCCGGGACTAGGTTGAGGGAGACCCAGTACTTC. The encoded protein is CASSYSGTRLRETQYF.

In its sample, this clone was seen a few times. Here the CDR3 reads CASRATLDRGRMNTEAFF. CDR3 nucleotides: TGTGCCAGCAGGGCTACACTCGACAGGGGGCGGATGAACACTGAAGCTTTCTTT. The chain employs TRBV2 and TRBJ1-1; 10 bases map to TRBD1. There are 18 residues in the CDR3. Germline values: CDR1 SNHLY, CDR2 FYNNEI. The J segment lost 0 bases and the V segment lost 6 bases, leaving 13 bases of the junction unmatched.

V and J are TRBV5-8 and TRBJ1-6; 7 nucleotides match TRBD1. Germline V gives CDR1 SGHTS, CDR2 YDEGEE. Trimming cost V 2 bases and J 6 bases; bases outside gene matches: 8. The CDR3 length is 16 residues. CDR3 sequence reads: CASSLTNRGGNSPLHF. CDR3 nucleotides: TGTGCCAGCAGCTTAACCAACAGGGGCGGTAATTCACCCCTCCACTTT.

The CDR3 here is CASSPRDNYGYTF. CDR3 sequence (DNA): TGTGCCAGCAGCCCCAGGGATAACTATGGCTACACCTTC. The chain recombines TRBV7-2 with TRBJ1-2, with D possibly matching TRBD1 (5 bases). CDR1 SGHTA and CDR2 FQGNSA come from the germline V gene. The CDR3 is 13 residues long. With 5 bases removed from V and 1 base from J, the gap between germline ends came to 8 bases.